Detailed here is one TCR beta chain. The data were obtained in a study of blood T cell repertoires in COVID-19. Whole-study context: Sources were T cells, B-cell-depleted T cells, or PBMCs; the material itself was cDNA or gDNA.

Source study methods: Estimation of nucleated cell counts was performed using reference gene primer amplification. The protocol was immunoSEQ multiplex PCR, while the TCRdb copy is restricted to in-frame clones and leaves out a portion. The DNA gave D and trimming, while V, J and clone size come from that table. The data hold 35,000 to 45,000 clones, with approximately 78% observed a single time. CDR1 and CDR2 (germline): PRHDT, FYEKMQ (reference sequence). The junction had 3 bases not matched to a gene; V was cut back by 3 bases and J by 2 bases. The CDR3 has 15 amino acids. The TCR sequence derives from a man aged 65 to 85 with acute or convalescent COVID-19. Material: peripheral blood. V and J are TRBV13 and TRBJ2-2, with 7 bases matching TRBD1. CDR3 sequence: CASSLRQGNTGELFF. The DNA for the CDR3 is TGTGCCAGCAGCTTGAGACAGGGTAACACCGGGGAGCTGTTTTTT.